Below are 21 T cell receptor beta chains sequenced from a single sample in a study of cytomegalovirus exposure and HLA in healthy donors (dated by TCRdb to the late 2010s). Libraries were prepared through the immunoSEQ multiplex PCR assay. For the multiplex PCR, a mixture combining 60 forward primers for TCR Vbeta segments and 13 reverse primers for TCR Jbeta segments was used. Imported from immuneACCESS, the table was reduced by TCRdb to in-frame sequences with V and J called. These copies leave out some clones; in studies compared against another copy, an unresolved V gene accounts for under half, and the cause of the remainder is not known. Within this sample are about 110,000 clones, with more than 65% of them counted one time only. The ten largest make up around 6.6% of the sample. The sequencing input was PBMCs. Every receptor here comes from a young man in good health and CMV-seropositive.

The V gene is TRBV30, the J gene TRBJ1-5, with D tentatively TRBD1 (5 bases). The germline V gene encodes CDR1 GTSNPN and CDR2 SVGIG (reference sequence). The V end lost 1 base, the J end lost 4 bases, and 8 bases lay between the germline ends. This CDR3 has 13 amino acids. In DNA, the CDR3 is TGTGCCTGGAGTGGGGGCAGGAATCAGCCCCAGCATTTT. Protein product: CAWSGGRNQPQHF.

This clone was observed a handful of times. The CDR3 sequence: CASPMALGAEAVGTEAFF. In DNA form, the CDR3 reads TGTGCCAGCCCTATGGCTCTAGGTGCAGAGGCGGTAGGCACTGAAGCTTTCTTT. The chain combines TRBV19 with TRBJ1-1; D is ambiguous. The CDR3 is 18 residues long. The germline V gene has CDR1 LNHDA and CDR2 SQIVND (reference sequence). The V end was cut by 9 bases, the J end by 4 bases, with 30 bases between.

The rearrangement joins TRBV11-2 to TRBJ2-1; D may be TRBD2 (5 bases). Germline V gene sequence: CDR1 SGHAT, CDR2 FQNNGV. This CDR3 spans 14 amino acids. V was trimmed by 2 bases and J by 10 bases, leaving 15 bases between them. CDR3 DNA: TGTGCCAGCAGCTTAACCCCCGGGGAGACGGAGCAGTTCTTC. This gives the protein CASSLTPGETEQFF. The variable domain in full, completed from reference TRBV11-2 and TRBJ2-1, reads EAGVAQSPRYKIIEKRQSVAFWCNPISGHATLYWYQQILGQGPKLLIQFQNNGVVDDSQLPKDRFSAERLKGVDSTLKIQPAKLEDSAVYLCASSLTPGETEQFFGPGTRLTVL.

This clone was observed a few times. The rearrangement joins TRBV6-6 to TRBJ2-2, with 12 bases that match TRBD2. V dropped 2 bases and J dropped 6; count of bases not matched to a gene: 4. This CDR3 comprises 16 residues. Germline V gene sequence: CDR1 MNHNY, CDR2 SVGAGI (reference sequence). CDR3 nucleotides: TGTGCCAGCAGTTACCTAGCGGGGGGGCCTGCCGGGGAGCTGTTTTTT. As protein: CASSYLAGGPAGELFF.

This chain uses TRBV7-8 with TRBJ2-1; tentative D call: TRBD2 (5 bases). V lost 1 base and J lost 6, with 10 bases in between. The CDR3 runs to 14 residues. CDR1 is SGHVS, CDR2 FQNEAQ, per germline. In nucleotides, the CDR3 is TGTGCCAGCAGCTTAGGACTCCGGGGCAATGAGCAGTTCTTC. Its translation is CASSLGLRGNEQFF.

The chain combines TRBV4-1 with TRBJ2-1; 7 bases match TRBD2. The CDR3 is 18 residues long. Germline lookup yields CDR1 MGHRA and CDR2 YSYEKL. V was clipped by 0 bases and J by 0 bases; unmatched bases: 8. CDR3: CASSQDSLGGGSYNEQFF. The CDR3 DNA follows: TGCGCCAGCAGCCAAGATAGTCTGGGGGGGGGCTCCTACAATGAGCAGTTCTTC.

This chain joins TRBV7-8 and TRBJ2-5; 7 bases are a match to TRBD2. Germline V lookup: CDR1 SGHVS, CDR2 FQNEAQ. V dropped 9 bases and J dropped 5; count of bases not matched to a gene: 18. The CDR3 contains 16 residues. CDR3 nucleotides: TGTGCCAGTACCCCCCCATCGGGGGGAGGTTGGGAGACCCAGTACTTC. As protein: CASTPPSGGGWETQYF.

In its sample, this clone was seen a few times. Here the CDR3 reads CASRVLGNSNQPQHF. The DNA for the CDR3 is TGTGCCAGTCGGGTACTAGGGAATAGCAATCAGCCCCAGCATTTT. The chain uses TRBV19 and TRBJ1-5; no reliable D call. The ends were cut back, 8 bases at V and 0 bases at J, with 14 bases in the middle. CDR3 length: 15 amino acids. Germline V gene sequence: CDR1 LNHDA, CDR2 SQIVND (reference sequence).

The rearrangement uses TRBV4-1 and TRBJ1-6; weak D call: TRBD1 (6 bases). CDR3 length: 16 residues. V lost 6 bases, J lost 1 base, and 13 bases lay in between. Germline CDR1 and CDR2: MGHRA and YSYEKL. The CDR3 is CASRVTGFSYNSPLHF. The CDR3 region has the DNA TGCGCCAGCAGGGTTACAGGGTTTTCCTATAATTCACCCCTCCACTTT.

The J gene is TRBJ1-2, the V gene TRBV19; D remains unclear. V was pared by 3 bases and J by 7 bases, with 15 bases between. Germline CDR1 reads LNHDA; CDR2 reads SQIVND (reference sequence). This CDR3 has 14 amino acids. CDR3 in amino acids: CASSMRNGYVGYTF. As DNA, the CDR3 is TGTGCCAGTAGTATGAGGAACGGGTACGTTGGCTACACCTTC.

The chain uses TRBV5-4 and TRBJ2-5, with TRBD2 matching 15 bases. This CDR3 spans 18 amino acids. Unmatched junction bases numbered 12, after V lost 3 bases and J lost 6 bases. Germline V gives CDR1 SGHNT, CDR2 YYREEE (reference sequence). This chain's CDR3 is CASSSTGLAGGAGKTQYF. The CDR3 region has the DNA TGTGCCAGCAGCTCCACCGGACTAGCGGGGGGGGCCGGGAAGACCCAGTACTTC.

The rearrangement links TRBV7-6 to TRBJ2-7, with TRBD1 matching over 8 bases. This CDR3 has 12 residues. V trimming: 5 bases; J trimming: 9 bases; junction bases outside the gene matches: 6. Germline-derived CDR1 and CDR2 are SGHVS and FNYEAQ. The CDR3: CASSPIQGVQYF. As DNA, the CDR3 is TGTGCCAGCAGCCCAATACAGGGGGTGCAGTACTTC.

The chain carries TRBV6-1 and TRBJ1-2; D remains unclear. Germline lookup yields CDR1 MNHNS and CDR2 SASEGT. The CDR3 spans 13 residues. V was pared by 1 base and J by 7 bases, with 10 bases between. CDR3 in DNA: TGTGCCAGCAGTGAAGGTGATGCGGCTGGCTACACCTTC. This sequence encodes CASSEGDAAGYTF.

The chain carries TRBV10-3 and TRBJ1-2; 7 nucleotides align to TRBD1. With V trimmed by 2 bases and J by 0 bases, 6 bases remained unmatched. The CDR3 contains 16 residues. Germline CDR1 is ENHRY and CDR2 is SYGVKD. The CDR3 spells CAISEPTGPANYGYTF. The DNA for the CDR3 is TGTGCCATCAGTGAGCCGACAGGGCCAGCTAACTATGGCTACACCTTC.

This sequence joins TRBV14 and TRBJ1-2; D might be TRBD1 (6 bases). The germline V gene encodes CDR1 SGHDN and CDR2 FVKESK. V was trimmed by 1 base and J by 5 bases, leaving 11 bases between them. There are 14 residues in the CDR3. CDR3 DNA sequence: TGTGCCAGCAGCCAAGGGCAGGGGTGGTATGGCTACACCTTC. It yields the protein CASSQGQGWYGYTF. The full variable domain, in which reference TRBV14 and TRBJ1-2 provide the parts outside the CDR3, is EAGVTQFPSHSVIEKGQTVTLRCDPISGHDNLYWYRRVMGKEIKFLLHFVKESKQDESGMPNNRFLAERTGGTYSTLKVQPAELEDSGVYFCASSQGQGWYGYTFGSGTRLTVV.

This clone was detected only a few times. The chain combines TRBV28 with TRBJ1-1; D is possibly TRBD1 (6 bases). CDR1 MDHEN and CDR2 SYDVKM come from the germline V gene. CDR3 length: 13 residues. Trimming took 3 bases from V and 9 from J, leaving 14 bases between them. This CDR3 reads CASSFGDIPQAFF. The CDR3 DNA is TGTGCCAGCAGTTTTGGGGACATCCCCCAAGCTTTCTTT.

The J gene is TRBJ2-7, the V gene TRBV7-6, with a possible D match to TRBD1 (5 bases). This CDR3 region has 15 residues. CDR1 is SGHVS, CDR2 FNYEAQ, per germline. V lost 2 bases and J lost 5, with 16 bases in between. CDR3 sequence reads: CASSLRSGMADEQYF. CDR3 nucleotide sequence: TGTGCCAGCAGCTTAAGGTCAGGGATGGCTGACGAGCAGTACTTC.

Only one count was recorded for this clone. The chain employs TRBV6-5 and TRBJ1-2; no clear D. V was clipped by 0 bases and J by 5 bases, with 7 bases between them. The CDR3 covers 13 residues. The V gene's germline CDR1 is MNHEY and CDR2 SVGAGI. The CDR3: CASSYSYSYGYTF. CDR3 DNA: TGTGCCAGCAGTTACTCGTACAGTTATGGCTACACCTTC.

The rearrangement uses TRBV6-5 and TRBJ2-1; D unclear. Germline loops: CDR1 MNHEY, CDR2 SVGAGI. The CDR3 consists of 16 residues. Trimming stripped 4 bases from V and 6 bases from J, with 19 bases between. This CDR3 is CASSSHGSAATNEQFF. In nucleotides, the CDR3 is TGTGCCAGCAGTTCCCACGGGTCGGCCGCCACCAATGAGCAGTTCTTC.

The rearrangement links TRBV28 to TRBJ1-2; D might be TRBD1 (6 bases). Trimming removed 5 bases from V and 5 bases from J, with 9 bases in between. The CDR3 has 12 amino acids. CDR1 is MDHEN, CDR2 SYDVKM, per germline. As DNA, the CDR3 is TGTGCCAGCAGTCAGGGGCGGTATGGCTACACCTTC. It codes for CASSQGRYGYTF.

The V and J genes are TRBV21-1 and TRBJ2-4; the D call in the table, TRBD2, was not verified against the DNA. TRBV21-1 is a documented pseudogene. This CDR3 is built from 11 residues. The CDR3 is CASSPVEGEYF. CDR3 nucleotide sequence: TGTGCCAGCAGCCCCGTGGAGGGCGAGTACTTC.